This T cell receptor beta chain was captured in a study of tumor-infiltrating lymphocytes in oesophageal squamous cell carcinoma listed by TCRdb under 2016. This clonotype is termed medium-sized (0.01 to 0.1%). Its recognized antigen is unknown. No base qualities exist here, and no much larger clone lies one base off it. The library was prepared using PCR. Sequencing relied on an Illumina HiSeq 2000. TCRdb reprocessing: public reads trimmed at Q25 with fastp, clones called with MiXCR, in-frame beta chains kept. Records with the same CDR3 protein are collapsed into one entry carrying the most frequent genes and DNA. This sample comprises 15,000 to 20,000 distinct CDR3 sequences, 35% to 55% of them detected only once. The top ten clones comprise about two fifths of the sample. CDR1 and CDR2 are read off the germline V gene (reference sequence) as MNHNY and SVGAGI. Relative to germline, V is missing 2 bases and J is missing 2 bases, with 6 bases of the junction outside any gene match. The CDR3 numbers 15 residues from cysteine through phenylalanine. Solely the CDR3 DNA is kept, with 45 bases framed from the first base.

The chain links TRBV6-6 with TRBJ2-7; 7 bases in the middle match TRBD1. This TCR derives from a female donor with esophageal squamous cell carcinoma. Sequenced material: blood. The CDR3 region reads CASSYSGTDPYEQYF. The bases read TGTGCCAGCAGTTACAGTGGGACAGACCCCTACGAGCAGTACTTC.